The sequence of this T cell receptor beta chain was determined in a study of identical twins (dated by TCRdb to 2015 to 2016). At the level of the whole study: The study deep-sequenced TCR alpha and beta repertoires from monozygotic twins, unrelated adults of various ages and cord blood to test whether fetal clonotypes persist. Replicate twin experiments were performed at different times using different library preparation protocols to rule out contamination. What the authors observed across the whole study: Out-of-frame TCR alpha sharing in monozygotic twins was systematically underestimated by recombination models, whereas sharing between unrelated individuals was in agreement with the recombination models. Zero-insertion analyses could be partly confounded by invariant T cells such as MAIT and iNKT, although diverse VJ usage argued against such confounding for most clonotypes. Abundant cord blood beta clonotypes had fewer insertions, young adult naive repertoires showed a similar but weaker trend, and memory repertoires showed no such trend. Out-of-frame TCR alpha sequences shared between twins showed an excess of low generation-probability sequences compared with coincidental sharing between unrelated individuals. Conclusions relied on cross-sectional statistical analysis, since the same donors could not be followed over many years. In beta out-of-frame sequences, excess twin sharing was weaker, because having fewer shared sequences lowered the signal-to-noise ratio.

Preparation of the library involved 5' RACE. This sample was sequenced with an Illumina HiSeq 2000. Template switching added a universal primer binding site, and the final cDNA carried a unique molecular identifier that allowed TCR cDNA molecules to be counted accurately. Specific primers in the conserved constant-segment region were used to synthesize first-strand cDNA for the TCR alpha and beta chains. Each cDNA library was double barcoded, with a SMART-Mk sample barcode plus Illumina barcodes, to control for contamination. Two successive PCR steps introduced TruSeq adapter sequences along with Illumina sample barcodes. TCR alpha and beta cDNA libraries were sequenced on the Illumina HiSeq platform with custom primers. The paper's data handling went like this. Raw reads were processed with MiGEC to extract unique molecular identifiers, and MiXCR was used to determine CDR3 positions. For each individual, recombination models were inferred using an EM algorithm with the repgenHMM and IGoR tools. Shared clonotype analysis was performed with the tcR package in R, normalizing sharing by the product of cloneset sizes. Out-of-frame nonproductive sequences were analyzed to study raw recombination free of thymic and clonal selection effects. Using fastp trimming at Q25 and MiXCR clonotype assembly, TCRdb reanalyzed the public sequencing data and kept in-frame beta chains. Each entry merges the rows of one CDR3 protein and shows their most common DNA and genes. These V and J calls are TCRdb output, not the study's own analysis. This sample holds hundreds of thousands of distinct CDR3 sequences; over 15% were observed only once. In total, the top ten clones hold around 12% of the sample.

Its CDR3 holds 13 amino acids, cysteine through phenylalanine. Of the read, only the CDR3 DNA is kept; its 39 bases are in frame from base 1. Between the V and J ends, shortened by 1 base and 4 bases respectively, the junction contains 11 bases. CDR1 and CDR2 are read off the germline V gene (reference sequence) as DFQATT and SNEGSKA. Every donor was a healthy Caucasian. The twin cohort comprised three pairs of female monozygotic twins, all aged roughly 18 to 30 years. The RNA used for TCR libraries was isolated from peripheral blood mononuclear cells. This clonotype was counted at least ten times. Its specific antigen is unknown. Qualities for individual bases were not recorded, and no much larger clone is one base off. The same sample was also studied in work on T cells expressing NK-cell markers. Drawing on the second study: Fewer than ten donors provided sorted CD3+CD56+NKG2C+, CD3+CD56+NKG2C- and CD3+CD56-NKG2C+ T-cell subsets, whose TCR beta-chain repertoires were profiled. Among the eight sequenced donors, only one was HCMV-seronegative, while the other seven were HCMV-seropositive. To restrict sorting to alphabetaTCR-expressing T cells, an anti-gammadeltaTCR antibody was added in several experiments. For five or six donors, the dominant CD3+CD56+NKG2C+ clonotypes were among the top 10 CD8+ clonotypes and accounted for about 1.0-7.5% of CD8+ T cells. Those dominant clonotypes were again the most abundant among CD3+CD56-NKG2C+ cells in a handful of donors, at roughly 25-65%. Whether the expanded NKG2C-expressing T cell clones were specific for HCMV antigens remained unclear. Randomly selected healthy volunteers, three men and five women, were used as the eight sequenced donors. To determine HCMV serostatus, a commercial ELISA kit was used to detect HCMV-specific IgG in serum. For roughly 6 donors, bulk peripheral blood T-cell repertoires were also sequenced from unsorted PBMC. MIGEC was used to demultiplex reads and group reads by UMI, and MiTCR was used to assemble and quantify clonotypes. To exclude erroneous sequences, any TCR cDNA sequence not supported by at least two reads was discarded. The tcR package was used for downstream repertoire analysis, and clonotypes were matched between fractions using CDR3 nucleotide sequence together with V segment. VDJmatch was used to annotate antigen specificity against VDJdb, with one amino acid substitution in CDR3 permitted.

Material for sequencing was PBMCs. The receptor comes from a woman younger than 35 in good health. This receptor chain uses TRBV20-1 and TRBJ2-7, with the D gene not confidently named. The CDR3 loop reads CSARGLSDYEQYF. The nucleotide sequence reads TGCAGTGCTAGAGGGCTGAGTGATTACGAGCAGTACTTC.